This TCR beta chain was found in a study of blood T cell repertoires in COVID-19. Some clones are missing from TCRdb's copy, which holds only in-frame ones; the method was immunoSEQ multiplex PCR. The table shows roughly 190,000 clones, with 81% occurring only once. The V gene's germline CDR1 is LNHNV and CDR2 YYDKDF (reference sequence). The CDR3 is 15 residues long. Trimming at V came to 0 bases and at J to 10 bases, leaving 8 bases not matched to a gene. The sample consisted of peripheral blood. The chain is built from TRBV15 and TRBJ2-5; 10 bases fit TRBD2. This clonotype was obtained from a woman between 40 and 50 years old with COVID-19, enrolled during active disease. The CDR3 reads CATSRDRLAGVFQYF. The CDR3 DNA reads as TGTGCCACCAGCAGAGATCGGCTAGCGGGAGTATTCCAGTACTTC. Using reference TRBV15 and TRBJ2-5 for the parts outside the CDR3, the full variable domain is DAMVIQNPRYQVTQFGKPVTLSCSQTLNHNVMYWYQQKSSQAPKLLFHYYDKDFNNEADTPDNFQSRRPNTSFCFLDIRSPGLGDTAMYLCATSRDRLAGVFQYFGPGTRLLVL.